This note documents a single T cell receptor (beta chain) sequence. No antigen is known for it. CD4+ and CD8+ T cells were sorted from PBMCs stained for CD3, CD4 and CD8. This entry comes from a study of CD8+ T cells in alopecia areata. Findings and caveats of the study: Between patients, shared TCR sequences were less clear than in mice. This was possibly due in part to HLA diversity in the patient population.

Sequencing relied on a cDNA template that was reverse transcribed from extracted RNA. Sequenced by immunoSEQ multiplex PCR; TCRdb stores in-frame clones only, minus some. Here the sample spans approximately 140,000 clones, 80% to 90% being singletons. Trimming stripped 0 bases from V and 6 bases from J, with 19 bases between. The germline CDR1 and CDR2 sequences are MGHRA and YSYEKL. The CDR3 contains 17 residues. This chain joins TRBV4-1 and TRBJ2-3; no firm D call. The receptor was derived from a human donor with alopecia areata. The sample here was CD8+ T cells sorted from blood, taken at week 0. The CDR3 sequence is CASSQDTEIYIVDTQYF. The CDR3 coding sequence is TGCGCCAGCAGCCAAGATACGGAGATCTATATTGTTGATACGCAGTATTTT.